This T cell receptor beta chain emerged from a study of blood T cells in healthy people across ages. A J-beta primer mix and a sample-barcoded 5' primer were used in a second PCR of roughly 6 to 11 cycles. Every cDNA molecule bore a tag from a template-switch adaptor containing 12 random nucleotides. MiXCR was run by TCRdb on the 5' RACE reads, yielding one entry per CDR3 protein. Found here are roughly 700,000 distinct CDR3 sequences, 45% to 50% of them singletons; the top ten hold about 32%. PBMCs, at least 6 million per sample, were isolated. The CDR3 has 12 residues. Study-level points and caveats: As naive T cell percentage varied, TCR beta diversity correlated strongly with it. The study could not conclusively compare naive and antigen-experienced cells, given its unsorted PBMCs.

Comment on this clonotype: Its antigen is currently unknown. Given a much more abundant clone one base away, this may be a read error.

The sample taken for sequencing was blood. This receptor was taken from a woman aged 60 to 75 in good health. V usage is TRBV12-3 or TRBV12-4 and J usage is TRBJ2-1; D is uncertain. The CDR3 DNA sequence: TGTGCCGGCAGATATCACTTAGATGAGCAGTTCTTC. Its protein is CAGRYHLDEQFF.